This paragraph reports one T cell receptor (beta chain). Its antigen is unknown. These data are taken from a study of shared clonotypes between healthy human individuals. In the study overall: The study drew on a couple of women and three men aged 18 to 49 as donors.

In germline, CDR1 is MNHEY, CDR2 SMNVEV (reference sequence). V lost 3 bases, J lost 7 bases, and 8 bases stayed unmatched. The CDR3 length is 14 residues. TCRdb's table, derived via immunoSEQ multiplex PCR, lists solely in-frame clones and lacks some. The sample lists approximately 980,000 clones, 60% to 85% occurring once. Study observations and caveats: Estimated clonotype richness was generally higher in naive than memory subsets. Clonotypes not shared had lower generation probabilities than those common to all four donors.

The chain combines TRBV27 with TRBJ1-2; 7 nucleotides agree with TRBD1. Sequenced sample: memory CD4+ T cells sorted from blood. Subset noted: CD45RA-negative fraction. This TCR derives from a man aged 18-30 years in good health. The CDR3 sequence is CASSFRQGAIGYTF. The CDR3 region has the DNA TGTGCCAGCAGTTTCCGACAGGGTGCGATTGGCTACACCTTC.